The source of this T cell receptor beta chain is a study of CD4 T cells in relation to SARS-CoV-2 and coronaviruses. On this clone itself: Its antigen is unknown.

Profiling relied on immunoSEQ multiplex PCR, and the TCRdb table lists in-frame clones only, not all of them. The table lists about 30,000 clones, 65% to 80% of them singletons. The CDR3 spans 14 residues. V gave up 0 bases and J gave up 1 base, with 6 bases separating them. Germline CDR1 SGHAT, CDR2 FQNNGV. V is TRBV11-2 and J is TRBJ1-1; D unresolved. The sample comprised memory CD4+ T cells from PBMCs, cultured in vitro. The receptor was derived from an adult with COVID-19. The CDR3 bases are TGTGCCAGCAGCTTAGATTCTAGGAACACTGAAGCTTTCTTT. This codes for CASSLDSRNTEAFF. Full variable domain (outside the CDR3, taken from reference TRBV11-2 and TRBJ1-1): EAGVAQSPRYKIIEKRQSVAFWCNPISGHATLYWYQQILGQGPKLLIQFQNNGVVDDSQLPKDRFSAERLKGVDSTLKIQPAKLEDSAVYLCASSLDSRNTEAFFGQGTRLTVV.